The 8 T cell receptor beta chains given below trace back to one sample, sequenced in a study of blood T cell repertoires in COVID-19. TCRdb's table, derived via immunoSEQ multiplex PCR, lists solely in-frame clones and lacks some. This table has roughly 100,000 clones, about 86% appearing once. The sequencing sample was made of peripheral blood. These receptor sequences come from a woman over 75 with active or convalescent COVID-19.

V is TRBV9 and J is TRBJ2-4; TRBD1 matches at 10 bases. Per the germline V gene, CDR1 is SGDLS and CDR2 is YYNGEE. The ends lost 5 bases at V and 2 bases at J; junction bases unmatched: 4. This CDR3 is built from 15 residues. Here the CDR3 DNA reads TGTGCCAGCAGTCTGACAGGGGGCACCAAAAACATTCAGTACTTC. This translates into CASSLTGGTKNIQYF. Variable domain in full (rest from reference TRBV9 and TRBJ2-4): DSGVTQTPKHLITATGQRVTLRCSPRSGDLSVYWYQQSLDQGLQFLIQYYNGEERAKGNILERFSAQQFPDLHSELNLSSLELGDSALYFCASSLTGGTKNIQYFGAGTRLSVL.

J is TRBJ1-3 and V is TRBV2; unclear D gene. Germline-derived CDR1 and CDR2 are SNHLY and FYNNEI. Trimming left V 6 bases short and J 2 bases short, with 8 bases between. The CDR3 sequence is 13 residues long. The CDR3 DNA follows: TGTGCCAGCAGACGCGCGGCTGGAAACACCATATATTTT. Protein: CASRRAAGNTIYF. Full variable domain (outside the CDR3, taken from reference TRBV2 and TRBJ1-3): EPEVTQTPSHQVTQMGQEVILRCVPISNHLYFYWYRQILGQKVEFLVSFYNNEISEKSEIFDDQFSVERPDGSNFTLKIRSTKLEDSAMYFCASRRAAGNTIYFGEGSWLTVV.

CDR3 amino acids: CASSSLAGGADTQYF. As DNA, the CDR3 is TGTGCCAGCAGCTCCCTAGCGGGGGGGGCAGATACGCAGTATTTT. This chain links TRBV5-4 with TRBJ2-3, with TRBD2 identical over 12 bases. V was pared by 3 bases and J by 4 bases, with 3 bases of the junction left unmatched. The CDR3 runs 15 residues. Per germline, CDR1 SGHNT and CDR2 YYREEE (reference sequence).

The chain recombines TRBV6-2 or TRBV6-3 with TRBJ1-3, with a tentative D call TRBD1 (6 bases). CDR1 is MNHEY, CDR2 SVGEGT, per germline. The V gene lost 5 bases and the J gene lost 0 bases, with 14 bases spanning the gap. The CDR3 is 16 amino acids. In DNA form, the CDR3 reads TGTGCCAGCAGTGACTACAGGGCCCTCTCTGGAAACACCATATATTTT. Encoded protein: CASSDYRALSGNTIYF.

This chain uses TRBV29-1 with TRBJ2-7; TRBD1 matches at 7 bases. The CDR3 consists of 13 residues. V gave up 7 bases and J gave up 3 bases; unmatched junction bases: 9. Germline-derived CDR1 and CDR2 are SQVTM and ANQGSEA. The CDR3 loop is CSARTGGVYEQYF. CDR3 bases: TGCAGCGCCAGGACAGGTGGGGTCTACGAGCAGTACTTC.

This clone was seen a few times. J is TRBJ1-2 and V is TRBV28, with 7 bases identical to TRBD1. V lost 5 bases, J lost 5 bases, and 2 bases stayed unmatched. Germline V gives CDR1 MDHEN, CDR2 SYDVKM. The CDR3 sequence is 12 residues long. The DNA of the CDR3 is TGTGCCAGCAGTCTACAGGGGTATGGCTACACCTTC. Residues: CASSLQGYGYTF.

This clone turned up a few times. The CDR3 reads CASRGLAGRQGASGNTIYF. CDR3 DNA: TGTGCCAGCAGGGGGCTTGCCGGACGTCAGGGGGCGTCTGGAAACACCATATATTTT. The chain has TRBV3-1 (or the pseudogene TRBV3-2) and TRBJ1-3; the match to TRBD1 covers 8 bases. The CDR3 runs 19 residues. V lost 6 bases to trimming and J lost 1 base; unmatched junction nucleotides: 17. Germline V gene sequence: CDR1 LGHDT, CDR2 YNNKEL (reference sequence).

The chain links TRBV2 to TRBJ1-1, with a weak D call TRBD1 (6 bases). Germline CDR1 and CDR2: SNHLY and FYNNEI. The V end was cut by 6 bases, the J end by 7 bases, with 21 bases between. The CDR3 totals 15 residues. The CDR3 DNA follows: TGTGCCAGCAGGACAGACGCCGGGACAAGGAATGAAGCTTTCTTT. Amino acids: CASRTDAGTRNEAFF.